These 10 T cell receptor beta chains came from one sample sequenced in a study of blood T cell repertoires in COVID-19. Here immunoSEQ multiplex PCR was the method, and the copy in TCRdb shows in-frame clones only, minus some. The sample lists around 250,000 clones, around 88% occurring once. Input material: PBMCs or T cells enriched from blood (not recorded which). Receptors originate from a woman between 35 and 50 years old with acute COVID-19.

This chain connects TRBV10-2 to TRBJ1-5, with TRBD1 matching over 7 bases. Germline CDR1 and CDR2: WSHSY and SAAADI. V lost 2 bases, J lost 4 bases, and 5 bases stayed unmatched. The CDR3 is made up of 15 amino acids. The chain's CDR3 is CASSEAGTVNQPQHF. The DNA for the CDR3 is TGCGCCAGCAGTGAGGCCGGGACAGTTAATCAGCCCCAGCATTTT.

This clone showed up just once. The chain has TRBV4-3 and TRBJ2-5; D is possibly TRBD2 (6 bases). Germline V gene lookup returns CDR1 LGHNA and CDR2 YSLEER. Trimming took off 4 bases at V and 2 bases at J, with 17 bases between the two ends. CDR3 length: 16 amino acids. Here the CDR3 DNA reads TGCGCCAGCAGCCTATCAGCGGGCCAAGAACAAGAGACCCAGTACTTC. This gives the protein CASSLSAGQEQETQYF.

The chain is built from TRBV19 and TRBJ2-2, with TRBD2 matching 9 bases. CDR3 length: 16 amino acids. V shed 5 bases, J shed 1 base, and the junction held 5 bases outside the gene matches. Germline CDR1 is LNHDA and CDR2 is SQIVND (reference sequence). The CDR3 DNA reads TGTGCCAGTAGTTCCCGGACTAGCGAGAACACCGGGGAGCTGTTTTTT. Protein sequence: CASSSRTSENTGELFF.

The rearrangement uses TRBV18 and TRBJ2-1, with D unclear. CDR3 length equals 13 residues. V was clipped by 6 bases and J by 0 bases, with 6 bases between them. CDR1 and CDR2 (germline): KGHSH, LQKENI. The CDR3 loop reads CASSSSSYNEQFF. As DNA, the CDR3 is TGTGCCAGCTCGTCGAGCTCCTACAATGAGCAGTTCTTC.

The chain links TRBV7-9 to TRBJ2-4; 11 positions match TRBD2. Germline V gene sequence: CDR1 SEHNR, CDR2 FQNEAQ (reference sequence). After removal of 1 base from V and 4 bases from J, the junction contained 3 bases not matched to a gene. The CDR3 extends over 16 amino acids. The chain's CDR3 is CASSLDWTSGKNIQYF. The CDR3 nucleotides read TGTGCCAGCAGCTTAGATTGGACTAGCGGGAAAAACATTCAGTACTTC.

Comment on this clone: Other DNA sequences in the sample encode the same CDR3. This chain joins TRBV24-1 and TRBJ1-3, with unresolved D. Deletions cut 2 bases from V and 4 bases from J, with 11 bases between. The germline V gene has CDR1 KGHDR and CDR2 SFDVKD. The CDR3 runs to 15 residues. In nucleotides, the CDR3 is TGTGCCACCAGTGATTCCCGGGGTCCGGGAAACACCATATATTTT. Amino acid sequence: CATSDSRGPGNTIYF.

This chain connects TRBV3-1 (or the pseudogene TRBV3-2) to TRBJ2-1, with TRBD2 matching over 10 bases. The V gene end was trimmed by 6 bases and the J gene end by 6 bases; junction bases not matched to a gene: 8. This CDR3 has 15 amino acids. Germline lookup yields CDR1 LGHDT and CDR2 YNNKEL (reference sequence). DNA of the CDR3: TGTGCCAGCAGGATGGAACTAGCGGGACTCAATGAGCAGTTCTTC. It yields the protein CASRMELAGLNEQFF.

The genes are TRBV6-2 or TRBV6-3 and TRBJ1-4, with TRBD1 matching over 9 bases. The CDR3 runs to 13 residues. Germline V lookup: CDR1 MNHEY, CDR2 SVGEGT. V shed 4 bases, J shed 8 bases, and the junction held 2 bases outside the gene matches. The CDR3 DNA follows: TGTGCCAGCAGTTGGACAGGGGACGAAAAACTGTTTTTT. Amino acids: CASSWTGDEKLFF.

This sequence joins TRBV27 and TRBJ1-2; 7 bases match TRBD1. This CDR3 contains 16 residues. Unmatched junction bases numbered 13, after V lost 4 bases and J lost 5 bases. Germline V lookup: CDR1 MNHEY, CDR2 SMNVEV (reference sequence). CDR3 amino acids: CASSYSPPDRWYGYTF. The CDR3 DNA reads as TGTGCCAGCAGTTACTCCCCGCCGGACAGGTGGTATGGCTACACCTTC.

The CDR3 is CASSLDRDRGTIYF. Here the CDR3 DNA reads TGTGCCAGCAGCCTCGACAGGGACCGGGGCACCATATATTTT. The chain combines TRBV28 with TRBJ1-3; 7 nucleotides line up with TRBD1. Germline V gives CDR1 MDHEN, CDR2 SYDVKM. The CDR3 runs to 14 residues. The J segment lost 9 bases and the V segment lost 6 bases, leaving 11 bases of the junction unmatched.